This note documents a single TCR beta chain sequence. Its antigen is not known. TCRdb's copy holds only in-frame clones and misses some; the assay was immunoSEQ multiplex PCR. Of about 120,000 clones listed, more than 85% were seen once; the top ten hold 2.9%. The data are from a study of T cell responses to AZD1222 COVID-19 vaccine. Whole-study findings and limits: Unmutated variant regions are reportedly the target of nearly half of TCRs that are spike-specific.

This TCR derives from an adult in good health. This material consisted of peripheral blood, taken on day 0 of AZD1222 vaccination.

The CDR3 DNA reads TGTGCCAGCTCCCCGGCGGGACACCTGAACACTGAAGCTTTCTTT. Protein product: CASSPAGHLNTEAFF. This rearrangement joins TRBV18 to TRBJ1-1, with D tentatively TRBD1 (6 bases). The V gene lost 6 bases and the J gene lost 0 bases, with 14 bases spanning the gap. The germline V gene has CDR1 KGHSH and CDR2 LQKENI. The CDR3 totals 15 residues. The full variable domain, completed using reference TRBV18 and TRBJ1-1, is NAGVMQNPRHLVRRRGQEARLRCSPMKGHSHVYWYRQLPEEGLKFMVYLQKENIIDESGMPKERFSAEFPKEGPSILRIQQVVRGDSAAYFCASSPAGHLNTEAFFGQGTRLTVV.